The sequence of this T cell receptor (beta chain) was determined in a study of shared clonotypes between healthy human individuals. Study-level results: Non-shared clonotypes displayed generation probabilities falling below those of clonotypes present in all four donors.

This clone was seen a single time. Its antigen is unknown. This table comes from immunoSEQ multiplex PCR, and its TCRdb copy is limited to in-frame clones, with some not included. Of fewer than 2.5 million clones listed, roughly 93% were seen once; the top ten hold about 0.34%. After removal of 2 bases from V and 2 bases from J, the junction contained 6 bases not matched to a gene. Germline V CDR1 and CDR2: KGHSH, LQKENI. The length of the CDR3 is 16 residues. The sequence was obtained from a man younger than 30 in good health. Some clones in this sample may be carry-over from other donors' samples. Sequenced: naive CD4+ T cells from PBMCs. Stated subset: CD45RA+ positively selected. This chain connects TRBV18 to TRBJ2-3, with TRBD2 matching 8 bases. CDR3 protein: CASSPYAGGITDTQYF. The CDR3 DNA reads TGTGCCAGCTCACCATATGCGGGAGGAATCACAGATACGCAGTATTTT. The full variable domain, in which reference TRBV18 and TRBJ2-3 provide the parts outside the CDR3, is NAGVMQNPRHLVRRRGQEARLRCSPMKGHSHVYWYRQLPEEGLKFMVYLQKENIIDESGMPKERFSAEFPKEGPSILRIQQVVRGDSAAYFCASSPYAGGITDTQYFGPGTRLTVL.